Listed here are 8 T cell receptor beta chains from one sample, sequenced in a study of T cell changes during pregnancy in multiple sclerosis. Measured with immunoSEQ multiplex PCR; TCRdb has only the in-frame clones, and not every one. The sample consists of about 80,000 clones, 94% of them appearing once. The material was peripheral blood, obtained in the second trimester of pregnancy. The receptors shown here come from a female donor in good health, enrolled as a control in a pregnancy study.

J is TRBJ1-1 and V is TRBV19; D is possibly TRBD1 (5 bases). CDR3 length: 15 residues. The V end lost 0 bases, the J end lost 1 base, and 9 bases lay between the germline ends. CDR1 LNHDA and CDR2 SQIVND come from the germline V gene (reference sequence). CDR3 sequence reads: CASSIEWTKNTEAFF. CDR3 nucleotides: TGTGCCAGTAGTATAGAATGGACAAAGAACACTGAAGCTTTCTTT. The full variable domain, with the rest looked up from reference TRBV19 and TRBJ1-1, is DGGITQSPKYLFRKEGQNVTLSCEQNLNHDAMYWYRQDPGQGLRLIYYSQIVNDFQKGDIAEGYSVSREKKESFPLTVTSAQKNPTAFYLCASSIEWTKNTEAFFGQGTRLTVV.

This chain joins TRBV6-5 and TRBJ2-3; 8 bases fit TRBD2. Germline V gene lookup returns CDR1 MNHEY and CDR2 SVGAGI. The CDR3 totals 15 residues. The J segment lost 4 bases and the V segment lost 2 bases, leaving 5 bases of the junction unmatched. CDR3 amino acids: CASSYDSGSSDTQYF. The CDR3 region has the DNA TGTGCCAGCAGTTACGACAGCGGGAGTTCAGATACGCAGTATTTT.

V gene TRBV30 combines with J gene TRBJ2-2; the match to TRBD2 covers 7 bases. Unmatched junction bases numbered 8, after V lost 3 bases and J lost 4 bases. The CDR3 consists of 15 residues. The germline V gene has CDR1 GTSNPN and CDR2 SVGIG (reference sequence). CDR3 region: CAWSASGRGTGELFF. The CDR3 DNA follows: TGTGCCTGGAGCGCGAGTGGGAGGGGCACCGGGGAGCTGTTTTTT. Full variable domain (remainder filled in from reference TRBV30 and TRBJ2-2): SQTIHQWPATLVQPVGSPLSLECTVEGTSNPNLYWYRQAAGRGLQLLFYSVGIGQISSEVPQNLSASRPQDRQFILSSKKLLLSDSGFYLCAWSASGRGTGELFFGEGSRLTVL.

This chain connects TRBV19 to TRBJ2-7; D is possibly TRBD1 (7 bases). The CDR3 is 14 residues long. Germline V gene lookup returns CDR1 LNHDA and CDR2 SQIVND (reference sequence). V lost 5 bases and J 2 bases, leaving 13 bases between the germline ends. The CDR3 loop is CASSVQGGTYEQYF. The CDR3 DNA is TGTGCCAGTAGTGTTCAGGGGGGAACCTACGAGCAGTACTTC.

The CDR3 bases are TGTGCCAGCAGCTTAGCCGGAAGGACTAGCGGTAACGAGCAGTACTTC. Encoded protein: CASSLAGRTSGNEQYF. The chain combines TRBV7-8 with TRBJ2-7; TRBD2 matches at 10 bases. The germline gives CDR1 SGHVS, CDR2 FQNEAQ. The CDR3 extends over 16 amino acids. With 0 bases clipped from V and 5 bases from J, the junction kept 7 bases outside the gene matches.

The J gene is TRBJ1-3, the V gene TRBV7-9; 7 positions agree with TRBD1. V shed 4 bases and J 2 bases; nucleotides not matched to a gene: 2. Germline V CDR1 and CDR2: SEHNR, FQNEAQ (reference sequence). There are 14 residues in the CDR3. The CDR3 region is CASSSQGAGNTIYF. In nucleotides, the CDR3 is TGTGCCAGCAGCTCGCAGGGGGCTGGAAACACCATATATTTT. Variable domain in full (rest from reference TRBV7-9 and TRBJ1-3): DTGVSQNPRHKITKRGQNVTFRCDPISEHNRLYWYRQTLGQGPEFLTYFQNEAQLEKSRLLSDRFSAERPKGSFSTLEIQRTEQGDSAMYLCASSSQGAGNTIYFGEGSWLTVV.

This clone was seen a single time. This chain joins TRBV7-2 and TRBJ1-6; 8 bases agree with TRBD1. V was clipped by 6 bases and J by 9 bases; unmatched bases: 7. The germline V gene encodes CDR1 SGHTA and CDR2 FQGNSA. The CDR3 is 14 residues long. The CDR3 spells CASRARGQGSPLHF. The CDR3 bases are TGTGCCAGCAGGGCCAGGGGGCAGGGTTCACCCCTCCACTTT.

CDR3 in amino acids: CASRTATYYGYTF. CDR3 coding DNA: TGTGCCAGCAGGACAGCAACCTACTATGGCTACACCTTC. The chain recombines TRBV6-5 with TRBJ1-2, with D tentatively TRBD1 (5 bases). Germline values: CDR1 MNHEY, CDR2 SVGAGI. V lost 6 bases and J 3 bases, leaving 11 bases between the germline ends. This CDR3 spans 13 amino acids.